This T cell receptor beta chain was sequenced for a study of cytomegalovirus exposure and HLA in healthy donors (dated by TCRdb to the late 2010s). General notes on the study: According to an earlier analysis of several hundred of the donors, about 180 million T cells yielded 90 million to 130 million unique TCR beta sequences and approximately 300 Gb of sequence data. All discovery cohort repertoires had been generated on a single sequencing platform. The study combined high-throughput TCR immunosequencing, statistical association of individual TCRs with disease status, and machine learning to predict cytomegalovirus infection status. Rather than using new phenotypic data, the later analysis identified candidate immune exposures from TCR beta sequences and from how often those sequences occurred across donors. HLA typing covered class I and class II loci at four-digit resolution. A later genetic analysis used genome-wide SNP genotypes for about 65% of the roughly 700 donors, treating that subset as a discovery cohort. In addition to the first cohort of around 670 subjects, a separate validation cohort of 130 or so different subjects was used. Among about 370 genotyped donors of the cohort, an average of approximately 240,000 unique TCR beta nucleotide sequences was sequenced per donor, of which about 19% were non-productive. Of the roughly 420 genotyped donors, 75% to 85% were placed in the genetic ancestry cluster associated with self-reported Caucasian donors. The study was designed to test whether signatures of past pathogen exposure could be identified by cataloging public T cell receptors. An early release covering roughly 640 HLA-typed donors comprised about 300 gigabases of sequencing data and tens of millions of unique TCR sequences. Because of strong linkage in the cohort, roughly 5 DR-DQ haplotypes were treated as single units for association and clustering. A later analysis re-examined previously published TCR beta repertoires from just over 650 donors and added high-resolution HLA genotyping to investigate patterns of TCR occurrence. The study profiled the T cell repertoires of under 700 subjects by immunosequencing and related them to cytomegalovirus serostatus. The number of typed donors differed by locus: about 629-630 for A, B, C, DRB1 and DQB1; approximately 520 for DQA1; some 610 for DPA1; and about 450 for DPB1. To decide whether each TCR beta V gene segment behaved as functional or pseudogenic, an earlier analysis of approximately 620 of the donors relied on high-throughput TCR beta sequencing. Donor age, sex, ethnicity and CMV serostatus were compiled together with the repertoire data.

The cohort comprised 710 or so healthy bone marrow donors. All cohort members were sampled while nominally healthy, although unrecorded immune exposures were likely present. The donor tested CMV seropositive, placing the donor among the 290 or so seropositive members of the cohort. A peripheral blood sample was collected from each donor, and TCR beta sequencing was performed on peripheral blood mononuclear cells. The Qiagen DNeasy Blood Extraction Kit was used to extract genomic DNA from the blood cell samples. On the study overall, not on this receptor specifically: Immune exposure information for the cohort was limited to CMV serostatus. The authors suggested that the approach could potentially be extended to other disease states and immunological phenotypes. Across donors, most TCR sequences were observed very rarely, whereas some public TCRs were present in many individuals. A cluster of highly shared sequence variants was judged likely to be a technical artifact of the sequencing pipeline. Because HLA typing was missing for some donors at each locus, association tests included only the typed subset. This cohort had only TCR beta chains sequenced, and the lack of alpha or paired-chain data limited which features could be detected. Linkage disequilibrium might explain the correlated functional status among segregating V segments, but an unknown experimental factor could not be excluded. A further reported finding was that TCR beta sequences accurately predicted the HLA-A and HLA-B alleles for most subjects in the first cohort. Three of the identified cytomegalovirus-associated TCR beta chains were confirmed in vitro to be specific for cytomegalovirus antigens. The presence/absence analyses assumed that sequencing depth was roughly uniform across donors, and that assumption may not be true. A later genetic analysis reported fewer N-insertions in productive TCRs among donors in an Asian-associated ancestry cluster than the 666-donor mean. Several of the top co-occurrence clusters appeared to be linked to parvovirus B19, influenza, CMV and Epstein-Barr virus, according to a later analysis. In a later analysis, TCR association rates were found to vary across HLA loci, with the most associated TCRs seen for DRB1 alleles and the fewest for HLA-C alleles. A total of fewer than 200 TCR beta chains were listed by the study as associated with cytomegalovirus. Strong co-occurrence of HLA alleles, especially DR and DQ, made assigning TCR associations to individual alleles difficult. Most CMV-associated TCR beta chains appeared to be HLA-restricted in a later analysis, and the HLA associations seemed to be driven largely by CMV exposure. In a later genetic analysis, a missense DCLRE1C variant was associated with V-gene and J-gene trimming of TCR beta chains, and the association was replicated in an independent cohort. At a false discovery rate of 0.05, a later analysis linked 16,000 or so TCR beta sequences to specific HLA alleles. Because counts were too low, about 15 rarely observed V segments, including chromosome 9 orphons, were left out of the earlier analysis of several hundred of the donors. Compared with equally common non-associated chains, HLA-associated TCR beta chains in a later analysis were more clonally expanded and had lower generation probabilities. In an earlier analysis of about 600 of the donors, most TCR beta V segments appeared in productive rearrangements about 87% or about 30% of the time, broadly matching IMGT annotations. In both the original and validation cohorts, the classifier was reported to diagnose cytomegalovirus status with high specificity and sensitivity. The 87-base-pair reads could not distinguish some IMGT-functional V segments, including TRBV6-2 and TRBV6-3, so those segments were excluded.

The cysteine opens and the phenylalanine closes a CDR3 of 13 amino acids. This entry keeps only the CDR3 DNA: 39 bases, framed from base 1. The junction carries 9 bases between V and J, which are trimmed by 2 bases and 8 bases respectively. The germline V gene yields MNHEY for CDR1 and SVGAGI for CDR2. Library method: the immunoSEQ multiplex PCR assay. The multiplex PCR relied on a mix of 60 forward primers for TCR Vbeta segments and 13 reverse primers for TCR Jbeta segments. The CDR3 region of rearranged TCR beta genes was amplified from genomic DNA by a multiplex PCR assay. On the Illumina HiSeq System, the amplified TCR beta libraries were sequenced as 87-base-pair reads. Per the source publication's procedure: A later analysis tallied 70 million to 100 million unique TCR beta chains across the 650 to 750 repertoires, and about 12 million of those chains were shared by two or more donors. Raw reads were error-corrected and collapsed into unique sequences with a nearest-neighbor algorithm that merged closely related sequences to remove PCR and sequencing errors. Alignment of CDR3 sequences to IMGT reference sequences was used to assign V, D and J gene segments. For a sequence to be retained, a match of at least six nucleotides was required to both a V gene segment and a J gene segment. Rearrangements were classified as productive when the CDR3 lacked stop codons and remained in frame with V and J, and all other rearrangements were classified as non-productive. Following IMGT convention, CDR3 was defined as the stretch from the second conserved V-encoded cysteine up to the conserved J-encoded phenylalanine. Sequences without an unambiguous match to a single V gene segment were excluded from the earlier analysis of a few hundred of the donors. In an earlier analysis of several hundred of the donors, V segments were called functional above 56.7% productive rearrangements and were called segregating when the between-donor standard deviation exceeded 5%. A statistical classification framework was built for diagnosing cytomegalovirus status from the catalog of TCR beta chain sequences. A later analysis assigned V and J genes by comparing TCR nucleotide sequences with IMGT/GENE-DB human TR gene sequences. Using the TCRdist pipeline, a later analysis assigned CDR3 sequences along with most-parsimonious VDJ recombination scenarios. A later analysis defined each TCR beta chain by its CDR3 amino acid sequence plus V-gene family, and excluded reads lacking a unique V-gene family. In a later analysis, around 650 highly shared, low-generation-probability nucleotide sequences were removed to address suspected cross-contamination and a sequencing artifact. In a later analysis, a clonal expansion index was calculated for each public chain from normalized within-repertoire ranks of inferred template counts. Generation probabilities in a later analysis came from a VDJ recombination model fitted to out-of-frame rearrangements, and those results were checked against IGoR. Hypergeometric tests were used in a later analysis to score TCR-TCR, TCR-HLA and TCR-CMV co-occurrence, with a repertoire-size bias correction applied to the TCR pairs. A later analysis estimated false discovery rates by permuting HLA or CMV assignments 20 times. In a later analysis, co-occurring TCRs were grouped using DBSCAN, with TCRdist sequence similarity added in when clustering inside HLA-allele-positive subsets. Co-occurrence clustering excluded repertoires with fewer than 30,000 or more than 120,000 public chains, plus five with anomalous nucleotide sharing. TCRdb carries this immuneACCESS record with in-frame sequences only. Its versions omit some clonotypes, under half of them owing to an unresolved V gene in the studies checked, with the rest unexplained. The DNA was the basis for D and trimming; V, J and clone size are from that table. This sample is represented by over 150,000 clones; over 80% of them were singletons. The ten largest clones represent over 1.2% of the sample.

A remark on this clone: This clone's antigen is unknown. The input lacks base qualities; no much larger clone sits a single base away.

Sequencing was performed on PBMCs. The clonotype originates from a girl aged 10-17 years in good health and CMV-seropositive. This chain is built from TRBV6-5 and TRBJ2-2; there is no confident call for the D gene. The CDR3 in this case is CASSYPGRGELFF. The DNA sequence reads TGTGCCAGCAGTTACCCAGGCCGGGGGGAGCTGTTTTTT.